The T cell receptor beta chain under discussion was sequenced for a study of T cell responses to AZD1222 COVID-19 vaccine. Between the trimmed V and J ends, which lost 8 bases and 4 bases, there was a span of 11 bases. The germline V gene encodes CDR1 MRHNA and CDR2 SNTAGT. The CDR3 totals 12 residues. Profiling relied on immunoSEQ multiplex PCR, and the TCRdb table lists in-frame clones only, not all of them. This table has 75,000 to 85,000 clones, approximately 90% appearing once. The V call is TRBV6-4, the J call TRBJ1-2; TRBD1 is a possible D gene (5 bases). This receptor was taken from an adult in good health. The sample consisted of peripheral blood, taken on day 0 of AZD1222 vaccination. In nucleotides, the CDR3 is TGTGCCAGCGCGGGGCAGCTCTATGGCTACACCTTC. This gives the protein CASAGQLYGYTF.